These T cell receptor beta chains were read from a single sample in a study of cytomegalovirus exposure and HLA in healthy donors. The protocol was immunoSEQ multiplex PCR, while the TCRdb copy is restricted to in-frame clones and leaves out a portion. This table holds some 130,000 clones, around 77% found once. What was sequenced was PBMCs. Receptor source: a woman aged 55-70 years in good health and CMV-seronegative. The CDR3 runs from the conserved cysteine through the conserved F or W. The D gene is left open where the match is weak. Size is omitted from some rows. Given values are once, few, many or a class for expanded clones.

-	TRBV15	-	TRBJ2-7	TGTGCCACCAGCACCGTAGCGAGAGAGCAGTACTTC	CATSTVAREQYF
TRBD1	TRBV6-6	once	TRBJ2-1	TGTGCCAGCAGTTACCAGCCGGACAGGTTTTACAATGAGCAGTTCTTC	CASSYQPDRFYNEQFF
TRBD1	TRBV9	-	TRBJ2-3	TGTGCCAGCAGCGTAGAGAGAGGACAGGGGACAGATACGCAGTATTTT	CASSVERGQGTDTQYF
-	TRBV10-1	-	TRBJ2-7	TGCGCCAGCAGCCACAGCTCCTACGAGCAGTACTTC	CASSHSSYEQYF
-	TRBV18	few	TRBJ2-7	TGTGCCAGCTCACCCCTGGACATTTCCTACGAGCAGTACTTC	CASSPLDISYEQYF
TRBD1	TRBV6-1	-	TRBJ1-5	TGTGCCAGCAGTGATGGGTTAGGGGGCGGACAGCCCCAGCATTTT	CASSDGLGGGQPQHF
-	TRBV27	-	TRBJ1-5	TGTGCCAGCAGTCCTGAGGCTCAGGGGTTTCGGCCCCAGCATTTT	CASSPEAQGFRPQHF
-	TRBV19	-	TRBJ2-7	TGTGCCAGTACCGGGTCGGGATTGACCTACGAGCAGTACTTC	CASTGSGLTYEQYF
-	TRBV29-1	few	TRBJ2-3	TGCAGCGTTGCGTCCCCAGATACGCAGTATTTT	CSVASPDTQYF
TRBD2	TRBV7-3	-	TRBJ2-2	TGTGCCAGCAGCTTTAGCGGGAGGAACACCGGGGAGCTGTTTTTT	CASSFSGRNTGELFF
TRBD1	TRBV19	-	TRBJ2-1	TGTGCCAGTAGTATCACAGGGGGGAGTGGTGAGCAGTTCTTC	CASSITGGSGEQFF
TRBD2	TRBV15	-	TRBJ2-1	TGTGCCACCAGCAGAGGAAGTAGCGGGAGGGGGATTGAGCAGTTCTTC	CATSRGSSGRGIEQFF
-	TRBV7-9	-	TRBJ2-5	TGTGCCAGCAGCCCCACCCGAGGCGGGCGAGTGACCCAGTACTTC	CASSPTRGGRVTQYF
-	TRBV2	-	TRBJ1-4	TGTGCCAGCAGTGAAGAGGAGGGAGTTTGGTCTAATGAAAAACTGTTTTTT	CASSEEEGVWSNEKLFF
TRBD1	TRBV15	-	TRBJ1-5	TGTGCCACCAGCAGAGCAGCGACAGGGGGCCGGCAACAGCCCCAGCATTTT	CATSRAATGGRQQPQHF
-	TRBV6-5	-	TRBJ1-1	TGTGCCAGCAGTTCCTACCCTCCCCGATCGGAAGCTTTCTTT	CASSSYPPRSEAFF
-	TRBV28	-	TRBJ1-2	TGTGCCAGCAGTTTAAGGGAGGGCTACACCTTC	CASSLREGYTF
-	TRBV28	-	TRBJ2-3	TGTGCCAGCAGTACACCTGGGGGGGCTAGCACAGATACGCAGTATTTT	CASSTPGGASTDTQYF
-	TRBV5-1	-	TRBJ1-2	TGCGCCAGCAGCTTGGATCGGAGTCTCCATGGCTACACCTTC	CASSLDRSLHGYTF
-	TRBV19	-	TRBJ1-2	TGTGCCAGTAGTGTCGGGACACCCAACTATGGCTACACCTTC	CASSVGTPNYGYTF
TRBD2	TRBV7-2	-	TRBJ2-3	TGTGCCAGCAGTCAGAGCGGGAGCGTTACAGATACGCAGTATTTT	CASSQSGSVTDTQYF
TRBD1	TRBV5-1	-	TRBJ1-5	TGCGCCAGCAGCTTGGGGGACAGTCTTAATCAGCCCCAGCATTTT	CASSLGDSLNQPQHF
-	TRBV27	-	TRBJ2-7	TGTGCCAGCAGTTTATCAGGAGGCGTCTACGAGCAGTACTTC	CASSLSGGVYEQYF
TRBD2	TRBV19	-	TRBJ2-1	TGTGCCAGTAGTATAACTAGCGGGAGTTGGAATGAGCAGTTCTTC	CASSITSGSWNEQFF
TRBD1	TRBV5-1	-	TRBJ2-6	TGCGCCAGCACGACAGGGACGACTGGGGCCAACGTCCTGACTTTC	CASTTGTTGANVLTF
-	TRBV27	once	TRBJ1-2	TGTGCCAGCAGTTTACAACAGGGAAGTGCTGGCTACACCTTC	CASSLQQGSAGYTF
TRBD2	TRBV6-6	once	TRBJ2-1	TGTGCCAGCAGTTCCCCGGGACTAGCGGGGGGGAATGAGCAGTTCTTC	CASSSPGLAGGNEQFF
-	TRBV28	-	TRBJ2-3	TGTGCCAGCAGTTTACAGGGGACCGGGACAGATACGCAGTATTTT	CASSLQGTGTDTQYF
TRBD2	TRBV11-2	once	TRBJ2-3	TGTGCCAGCAGCTTAGATCACAGACTAGCGGAAATCACAGATACGCAGTATTTT	CASSLDHRLAEITDTQYF
-	TRBV27	-	TRBJ2-5	TGTGCCAGCAGTTTCTCGCAGGGGCAAGAGACCCAGTACTTC	CASSFSQGQETQYF
TRBD1	TRBV28	-	TRBJ2-7	TGTGCCAGCAAAAACTATCCCGGGACAGGGGGCGAGCAGTACTTC	CASKNYPGTGGEQYF
-	TRBV6-5	-	TRBJ2-3	TGTGCCAGCAGTTACCTTAAAGGGGGGGGCACAGATACGCAGTATTTT	CASSYLKGGGTDTQYF
TRBD2	TRBV4-1	-	TRBJ2-1	TGCGCCAGCAGCCAAGATCCCAATTGGGGACTAGTCTACAATGAGCAGTTCTTC	CASSQDPNWGLVYNEQFF
-	TRBV2	-	TRBJ1-5	TGTGCCAGCAGTGAATACCCGGGGGGACTCTTGAATCAGCCCCAGCATTTT	CASSEYPGGLLNQPQHF
TRBD2	TRBV28	-	TRBJ2-7	TGTGCCAGCATCGGGACTAGCGGGATCTACGAGCAGTACTTC	CASIGTSGIYEQYF
TRBD1	TRBV27	few	TRBJ1-2	TGTGCCAGCAGCTGGACCGGGACAGGCTCTAACTATGGCTACACCTTC	CASSWTGTGSNYGYTF
TRBD1	TRBV7-2	-	TRBJ1-2	TGTGCCAGCAGCTTAGGGGGACAGGGGGGAGTCTCGAATGGCTACACCTTC	CASSLGGQGGVSNGYTF
TRBD2	TRBV5-5	-	TRBJ2-2	TGTGCCAGCAGCTTGGCCCTGGCTAGCGGGAATACGAGGGAGCTGTTTTTT	CASSLALASGNTRELFF